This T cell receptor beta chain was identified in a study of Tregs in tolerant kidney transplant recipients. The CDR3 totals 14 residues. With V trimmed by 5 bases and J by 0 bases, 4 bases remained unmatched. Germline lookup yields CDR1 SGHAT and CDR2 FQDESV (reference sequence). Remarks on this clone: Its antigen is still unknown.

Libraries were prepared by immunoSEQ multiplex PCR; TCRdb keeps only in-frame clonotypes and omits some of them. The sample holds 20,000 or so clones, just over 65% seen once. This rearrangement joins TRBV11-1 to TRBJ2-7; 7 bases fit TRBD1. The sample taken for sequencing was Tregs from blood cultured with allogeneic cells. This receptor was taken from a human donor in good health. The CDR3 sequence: CASSRTGPSYEQYF. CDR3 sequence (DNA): TGTGCCAGCAGCCGGACAGGACCCTCCTACGAGCAGTACTTC.